This T cell receptor (beta chain) emerged from a study of blood T cell repertoires in COVID-19. As for the study in general: The United States, Italy and Spain supplied acute and convalescent COVID-19 samples.

Methods used by the authors: Reference gene primers were amplified, and this amplification served to estimate nucleated cell counts. Profiled with immunoSEQ multiplex PCR; TCRdb holds only in-frame clones, not every one. The DNA was the basis for D and trimming; V, J and clone size are from that table. Seen here are about 400,000 clones, around nine tenths observed once, and the top ten hold approximately 4.3%. Germline V gene data show CDR1 as SGHTA and CDR2 as FQGTGA. This CDR3 has 12 residues. The V gene lost 5 bases and the J gene lost 9 bases, with 11 bases spanning the gap. The TCR sequence derives from a woman in her thirties with acute or convalescent COVID-19. The sequenced sample consisted of peripheral blood. The chain links TRBV7-3 to TRBJ2-1; D ambiguous. CDR3 residues: CASSGNGGEQFF. The CDR3 DNA sequence: TGTGCCAGCAGCGGCAATGGTGGTGAGCAGTTCTTC. Using reference TRBV7-3 and TRBJ2-1 for the parts outside the CDR3, the full variable domain is GAGVSQTPSNKVTEKGKYVELRCDPISGHTALYWYRQSLGQGPEFLIYFQGTGAADDSGLPNDRFFAVRPEGSVSTLKIQRTERGDSAVYLCASSGNGGEQFFGPGTRLTVL.